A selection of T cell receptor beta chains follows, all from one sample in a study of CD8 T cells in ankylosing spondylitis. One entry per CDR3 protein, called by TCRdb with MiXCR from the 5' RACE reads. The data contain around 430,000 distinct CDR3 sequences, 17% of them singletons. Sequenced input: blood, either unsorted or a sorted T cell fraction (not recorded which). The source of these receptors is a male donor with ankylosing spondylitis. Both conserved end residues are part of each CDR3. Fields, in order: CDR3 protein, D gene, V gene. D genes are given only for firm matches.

CSGTSGKSWTDTQYF	TRBD2	TRBV20-1
CASSETTYSYEQYF	NA	TRBV9
CSVDETGWNEQFF	TRBD1	TRBV29-1
CSAGVVSEQYF	NA	TRBV20-1
CASSPGGLAGVYNEQFF	TRBD2	TRBV12-3/TRBV12-4
CASSVSALQETQYF	NA	TRBV27
CASSQGDRFGTEAFF	TRBD1	TRBV3-1
CASSQVQEQGEAFF	NA	TRBV3-1
CASRELAGLANEQFF	TRBD2	TRBV2
CASSLPGTSGTYEQYF	TRBD2	TRBV5-4
CASILRRSPDPYEQYF	NA	TRBV21-1
CASSRDRDLYEQYF	TRBD1	TRBV12-3/TRBV12-4
CASSPPGTGGSSYNEQFF	TRBD1	TRBV11-2
CASSYRTDTGELFF	NA	TRBV12-3/TRBV12-4
CASKTSGRNTGELFF	TRBD2	TRBV28
CASRSTGSTEAFF	TRBD1	TRBV2
CASSATGGIQFPRPDTQYF	TRBD1	TRBV10-2
CASSHYSNTDTQYF	NA	TRBV4-2
CSVDFLLGAGEAFF	NA	TRBV29-1